This T cell receptor (beta chain) stems from a study of control samples from healthy donors and cancer patients. Trimming shortened V by 5 bases and J by 1 base, and 14 bases separated the two germline ends. The CDR3 totals 15 residues. Germline CDR1 reads KGHSH; CDR2 reads LQKENI. This table comes from immunoSEQ multiplex PCR, and its TCRdb copy is limited to in-frame clones, with some not included. Of 150,000 to 200,000 clones listed, 90% to 95% are singletons. The receptor was isolated from a man aged 18 to 29 in good health. The sequencing input was blood. The J gene is TRBJ1-2, the V gene TRBV18, with D maybe TRBD1 (6 bases). The CDR3 region is CASSIGGRGNYGYTF. Written as DNA, the CDR3 is TGTGCCAGCTCAATCGGGGGGCGCGGTAACTATGGCTACACCTTC.